These 8 T cell receptor beta chains share one sample of origin, sequenced in a study of metastatic and nonmetastatic thyroid tumors (dated by TCRdb to between 2020 and 2021). Receptor libraries were prepared by PCR. The reads were generated on an Illumina HiSeq 4000. The raw public reads went through TCRdb reprocessing: fastp at Q25, MiXCR clone calling, in-frame beta chains kept. This sample has 20,000 to 25,000 clones in its table, and around 25% of those were observed once. Clones ranked in the top ten supply approximately 12% of the sample. No patient had received any treatment before thyroid surgery. Sequencing was performed on tumor tissue. Every receptor here comes from a male donor with papillary thyroid cancer or a benign thyroid nodule (not recorded which). Some clones in this sample may be carry-over from other donors' samples.

This clone was counted at least ten times. The chain has TRBV7-2 and TRBJ2-1, with 10 positions matching TRBD2. The CDR3 is 17 amino acids. The germline V gene encodes CDR1 SGHTA and CDR2 FQGNSA. Trimming took 1 base from V and 2 from J; bases not matched to a gene: 5. The CDR3 protein is CASSLGASGSAYNEQFF. CDR3 coding DNA: TGTGCCAGCAGCTTAGGTGCTAGCGGGAGCGCCTACAATGAGCAGTTCTTC.

This clone appeared many times. The chain couples TRBV28 to TRBJ1-5; D uncertain. The CDR3 consists of 11 residues. CDR1 MDHEN and CDR2 SYDVKM come from the germline V gene. Between the trimmed V and J ends, which lost 3 bases and 9 bases, there was a span of 6 bases. The CDR3 nucleotides are TGTGCCAGCAGTTTGTACGGGCCCCAGCATTTT. Translating gives CASSLYGPQHF.

This clone has at least ten counts. This chain connects TRBV10-3 to TRBJ2-5, with D possibly being TRBD2 (5 bases). With 10 bases removed from V and 4 bases from J, the gap between germline ends came to 22 bases. Germline assignment: CDR1 ENHRY and CDR2 SYGVKD. The CDR3 length is 15 residues. The CDR3 protein is CATSREGATGETQYF. CDR3 sequence (DNA): TGTGCCACCTCCCGCGAGGGAGCGACGGGAGAGACCCAGTACTTC.

In regard to this clone: A read error may account for a junction end that differs from germline. The rearrangement joins TRBV20-1 to TRBJ1-4; D unclear. Germline loops: CDR1 DFQATT, CDR2 SNEGSKA (reference sequence). The CDR3 is 14 residues long. The DNA of the CDR3 is TGCAGTACTAGGAGTTCAGAGGGAGGGGAAAAACTGTTTTTT. It translates to CSTRSSEGGEKLFF.

At least ten counts were recorded for this clone. The chain joins TRBV7-9 to TRBJ1-3; D not resolved. CDR3 length: 14 residues. V was clipped by 1 base and J by 11 bases, with 15 bases between them. Germline values: CDR1 SEHNR, CDR2 FQNEAQ (reference sequence). The CDR3 here is CASSLEHFGDAIYF. The CDR3 region has the DNA TGTGCCAGCAGCTTAGAGCATTTCGGCGACGCCATATATTTT.

This clone was seen ten or more times. A read error may produce the germline difference seen at one junction end. The rearrangement links TRBV9 to TRBJ2-2, with 8 bases identical to TRBD1. Germline lookup yields CDR1 SGDLS and CDR2 YYNGEE. This CDR3 is built from 14 residues. The CDR3 loop is CAGSVEQGAGELFF. The CDR3 nucleotides are TGTGCCGGCAGCGTAGAACAGGGGGCCGGGGAGCTGTTTTTT.

As regards this clone: The junction differs from germline at one of its ends, possibly a read error. CDR3 loop: CASTQIAGVGEPFF. CDR3 coding DNA: TGTGCCAGCACCCAAATAGCGGGAGTTGGGGAGCCGTTCTTC. J is TRBJ2-1 and V is TRBV9, with 9 bases lining up with TRBD2. Germline lookup yields CDR1 SGDLS and CDR2 YYNGEE. The CDR3 consists of 14 residues.

For this clone: Just one base apart from a much larger clone, this may be a read error. The V gene is TRBV7-9, the J gene TRBJ2-1; D remains ambiguous. Germline V gene data show CDR1 as SEHNR and CDR2 as FQNEAQ (reference sequence). V was shortened by 0 bases and J by 10 bases, with 13 bases between the two germline ends. This CDR3 spans 14 amino acids. The CDR3 reads CASSLAVAGREQFF. The CDR3 DNA reads as TGTGCCAGCAGCTTAGCGGTAGCCGGTCGGGAGCAGTTCTTC.